This T cell receptor beta chain was recovered during a study of blood T cell repertoires in COVID-19. Across the study: Sites in the United States, Italy and Spain provided acute and convalescent COVID-19 samples.

Trimming cost V 2 bases and J 1 base; bases outside gene matches: 4. The CDR3 is 14 amino acids. Germline V CDR1 and CDR2: SQVTM, ANQGSEA. Assay: immunoSEQ multiplex PCR; the TCRdb copy retains only in-frame clones and omits some. The repertoire has around 140,000 clones, more than 70% of them found once; the top ten carry 10%. J is TRBJ1-1 and V is TRBV29-1; TRBD1 aligns across 7 bases. The sequence was obtained from a middle-aged man with acute or convalescent COVID-19. Sequencing was carried out using peripheral blood. The CDR3 DNA follows: TGCAGCGTTGAACAGCAGGGGGGGAACACTGAAGCTTTCTTT. Its protein is CSVEQQGGNTEAFF. Together with reference TRBV29-1 and TRBJ1-1, the CDR3 gives the full variable domain: SAVISQKPSRDICQRGTSLTIQCQVDSQVTMMFWYRQQPGQSLTLIATANQGSEATYESGFVIDKFPISRPNLTFSTLTVSNMSPEDSSIYLCSVEQQGGNTEAFFGQGTRLTVV.